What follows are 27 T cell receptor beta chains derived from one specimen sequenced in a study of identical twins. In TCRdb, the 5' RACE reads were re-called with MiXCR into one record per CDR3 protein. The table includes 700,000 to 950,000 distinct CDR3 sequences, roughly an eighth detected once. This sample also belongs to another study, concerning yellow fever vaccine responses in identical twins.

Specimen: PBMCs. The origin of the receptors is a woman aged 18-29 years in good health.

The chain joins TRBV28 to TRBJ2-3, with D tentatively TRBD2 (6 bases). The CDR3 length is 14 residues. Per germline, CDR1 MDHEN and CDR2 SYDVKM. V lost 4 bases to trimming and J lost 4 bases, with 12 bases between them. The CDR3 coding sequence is TGTGCCAGCAGTTCGCCTAGCGTTTCAGATACGCAGTATTTT. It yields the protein CASSSPSVSDTQYF.

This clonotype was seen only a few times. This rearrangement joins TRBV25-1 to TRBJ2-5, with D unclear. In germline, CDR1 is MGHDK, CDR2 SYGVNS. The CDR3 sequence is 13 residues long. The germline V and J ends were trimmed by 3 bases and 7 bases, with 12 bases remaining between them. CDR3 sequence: CASSDSHIGTQYF. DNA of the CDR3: TGTGCCAGCAGTGACTCACACATTGGGACCCAGTACTTC.

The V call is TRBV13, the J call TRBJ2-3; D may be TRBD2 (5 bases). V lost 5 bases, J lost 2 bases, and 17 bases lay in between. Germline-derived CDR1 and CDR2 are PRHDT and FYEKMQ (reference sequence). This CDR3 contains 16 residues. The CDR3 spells CASSPRGAWNTDTQYF. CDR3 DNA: TGTGCCAGCAGCCCCCGGGGAGCATGGAACACAGATACGCAGTATTTT.

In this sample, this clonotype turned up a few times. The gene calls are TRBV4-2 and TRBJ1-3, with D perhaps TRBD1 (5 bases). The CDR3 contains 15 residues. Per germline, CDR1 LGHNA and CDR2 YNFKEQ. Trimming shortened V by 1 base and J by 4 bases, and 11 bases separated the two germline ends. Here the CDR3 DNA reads TGTGCCAGCAGCCAAGTTGGGGGAGACGGAAACACCATATATTTT. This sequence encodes CASSQVGGDGNTIYF.

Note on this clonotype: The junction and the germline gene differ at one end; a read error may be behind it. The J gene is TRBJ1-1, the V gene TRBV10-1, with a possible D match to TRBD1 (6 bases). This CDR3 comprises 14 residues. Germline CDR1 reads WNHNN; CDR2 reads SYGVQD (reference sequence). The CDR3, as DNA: TGCGCCAGCAGAGAAGACAGAGGGGACACTGAAGCTATCTTT. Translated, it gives CASREDRGDTEAIF.

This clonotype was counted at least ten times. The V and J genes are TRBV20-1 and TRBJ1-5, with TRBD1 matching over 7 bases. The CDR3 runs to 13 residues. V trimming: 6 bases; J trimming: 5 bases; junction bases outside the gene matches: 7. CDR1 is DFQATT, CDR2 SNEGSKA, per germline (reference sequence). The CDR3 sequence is CSAPDRVDQPQHF. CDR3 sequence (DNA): TGCAGTGCACCAGACAGGGTCGATCAGCCCCAGCATTTT.

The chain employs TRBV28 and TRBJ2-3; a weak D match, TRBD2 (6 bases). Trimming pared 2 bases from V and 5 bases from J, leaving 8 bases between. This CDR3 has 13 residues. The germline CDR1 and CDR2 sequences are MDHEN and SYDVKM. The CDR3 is CASSLGGKDTQYF. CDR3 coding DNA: TGTGCCAGCAGTTTAGGGGGGAAAGATACGCAGTATTTT.

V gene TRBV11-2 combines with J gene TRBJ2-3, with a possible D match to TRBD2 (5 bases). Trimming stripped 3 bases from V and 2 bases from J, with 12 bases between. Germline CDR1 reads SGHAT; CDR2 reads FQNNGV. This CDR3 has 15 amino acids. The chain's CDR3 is CASSFRGSVTDTQYF. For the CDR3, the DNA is TGTGCCAGCAGCTTCCGGGGATCGGTCACAGATACGCAGTATTTT.

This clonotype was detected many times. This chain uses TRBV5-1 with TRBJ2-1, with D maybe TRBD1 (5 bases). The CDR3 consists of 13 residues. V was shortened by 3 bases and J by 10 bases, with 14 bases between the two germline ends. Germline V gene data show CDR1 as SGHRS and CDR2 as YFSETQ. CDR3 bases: TGCGCCAGCAGCTCAAACTTCCAGGGCGAGCAGTTCTTC. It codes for CASSSNFQGEQFF. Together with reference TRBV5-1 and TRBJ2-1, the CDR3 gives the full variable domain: KAGVTQTPRYLIKTRGQQVTLSCSPISGHRSVSWYQQTPGQGLQFLFEYFSETQRNKGNFPGRFSGRQFSNSRSEMNVSTLELGDSALYLCASSSNFQGEQFFGPGTRLTVL.

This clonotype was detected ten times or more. CDR3 sequence reads: CASSQDLEQPQHF. The CDR3 nucleotides read TGCGCCAGCAGCCAAGATCTGGAACAGCCCCAGCATTTT. This chain connects TRBV4-1 to TRBJ1-5, with unresolved D. Germline V gene sequence: CDR1 MGHRA, CDR2 YSYEKL. The CDR3 is 13 residues long. V shed 0 bases and J shed 7 bases, with 7 bases lying between them.

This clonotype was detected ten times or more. CDR3 nucleotides: TGCGCCAGCAGCCCCGATCTTGGCATCGGGTACGAGCAGTACTTC. This codes for CASSPDLGIGYEQYF. This rearrangement joins TRBV4-1 to TRBJ2-7; D remains unclear. Germline V gene lookup returns CDR1 MGHRA and CDR2 YSYEKL. The CDR3 has 15 residues. The V and J ends lost 4 bases and 4 bases respectively, with 17 bases between them.

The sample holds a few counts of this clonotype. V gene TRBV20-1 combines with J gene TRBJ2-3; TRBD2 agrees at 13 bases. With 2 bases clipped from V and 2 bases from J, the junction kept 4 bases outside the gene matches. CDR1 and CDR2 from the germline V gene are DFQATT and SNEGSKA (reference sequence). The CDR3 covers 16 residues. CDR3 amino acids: CSARTGTSGNTDTQYF. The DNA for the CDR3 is TGCAGTGCTAGAACCGGGACTAGCGGGAACACAGATACGCAGTATTTT.

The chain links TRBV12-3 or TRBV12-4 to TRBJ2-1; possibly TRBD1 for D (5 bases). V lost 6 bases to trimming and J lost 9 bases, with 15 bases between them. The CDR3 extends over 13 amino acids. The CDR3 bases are TGTGCCAGCAGGGACGTTGGGGCGGTTGAGCAGTTCTTC. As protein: CASRDVGAVEQFF.

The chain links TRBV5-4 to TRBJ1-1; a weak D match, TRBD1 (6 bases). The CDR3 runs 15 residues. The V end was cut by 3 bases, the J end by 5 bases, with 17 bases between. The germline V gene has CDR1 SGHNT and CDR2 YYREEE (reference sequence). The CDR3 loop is CASSSLQGSGTEAFF. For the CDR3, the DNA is TGTGCCAGCAGCTCACTACAGGGCTCGGGAACTGAAGCTTTCTTT. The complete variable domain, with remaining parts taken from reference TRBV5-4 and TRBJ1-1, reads ETGVTQSPTHLIKTRGQQVTLRCSSQSGHNTVSWYQQALGQGPQFIFQYYREEENGRGNFPPRFSGLQFPNYSSELNVNALELDDSALYLCASSSLQGSGTEAFFGQGTRLTVV.

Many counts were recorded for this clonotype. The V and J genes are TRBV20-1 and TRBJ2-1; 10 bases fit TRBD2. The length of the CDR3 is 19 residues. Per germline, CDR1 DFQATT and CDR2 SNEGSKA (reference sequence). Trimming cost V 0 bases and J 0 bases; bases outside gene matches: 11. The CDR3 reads CSARDMRAGGSSSYNEQFF. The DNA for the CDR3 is TGCAGTGCTAGAGATATGCGAGCGGGAGGGTCAAGCTCCTACAATGAGCAGTTCTTC.

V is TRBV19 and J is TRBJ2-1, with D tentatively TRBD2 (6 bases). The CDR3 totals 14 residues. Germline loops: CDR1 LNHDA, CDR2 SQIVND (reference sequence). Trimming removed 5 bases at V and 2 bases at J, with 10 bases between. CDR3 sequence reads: CASSVGGTYNEQFF. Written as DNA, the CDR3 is TGTGCCAGTAGTGTCGGGGGAACCTACAATGAGCAGTTCTTC. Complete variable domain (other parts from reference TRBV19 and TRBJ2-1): DGGITQSPKYLFRKEGQNVTLSCEQNLNHDAMYWYRQDPGQGLRLIYYSQIVNDFQKGDIAEGYSVSREKKESFPLTVTSAQKNPTAFYLCASSVGGTYNEQFFGPGTRLTVL.

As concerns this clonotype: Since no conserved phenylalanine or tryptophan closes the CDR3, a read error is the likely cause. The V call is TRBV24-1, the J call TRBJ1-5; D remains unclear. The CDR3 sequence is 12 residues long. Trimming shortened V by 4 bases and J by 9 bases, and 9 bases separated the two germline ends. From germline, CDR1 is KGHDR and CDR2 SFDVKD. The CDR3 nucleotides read TGTGCCACCAGTGACCTGGGATGGCCCCAGCATCTT. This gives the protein CATSDLGWPQHL.

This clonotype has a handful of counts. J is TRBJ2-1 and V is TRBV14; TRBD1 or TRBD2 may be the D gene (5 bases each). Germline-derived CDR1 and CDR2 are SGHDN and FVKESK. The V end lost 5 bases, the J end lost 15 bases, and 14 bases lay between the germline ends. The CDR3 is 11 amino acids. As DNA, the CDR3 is TGTGCCAGCAGCTCGGGGCCGAGGCGGTTCTTC. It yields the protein CASSSGPRRFF.

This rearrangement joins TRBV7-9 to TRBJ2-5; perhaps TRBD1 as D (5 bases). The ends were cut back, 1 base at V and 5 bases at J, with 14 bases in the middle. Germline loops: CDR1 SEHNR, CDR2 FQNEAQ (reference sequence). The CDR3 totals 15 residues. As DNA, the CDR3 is TGTGCCAGCAGCTTAGGGCAACAGGATGGGGAGACCCAGTACTTC. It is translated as CASSLGQQDGETQYF.

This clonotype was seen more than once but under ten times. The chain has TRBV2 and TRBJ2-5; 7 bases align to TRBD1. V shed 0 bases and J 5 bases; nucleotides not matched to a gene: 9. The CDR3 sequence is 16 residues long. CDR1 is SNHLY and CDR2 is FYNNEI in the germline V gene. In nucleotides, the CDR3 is TGTGCCAGCAGTGAAGCTATCACAGGGGTCAGGGAGACCCAGTACTTC. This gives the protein CASSEAITGVRETQYF.

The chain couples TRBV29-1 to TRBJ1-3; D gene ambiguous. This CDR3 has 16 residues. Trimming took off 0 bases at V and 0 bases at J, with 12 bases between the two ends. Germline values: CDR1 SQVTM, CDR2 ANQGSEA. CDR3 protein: CSVEDRSLLSGNTIYF. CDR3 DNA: TGCAGCGTTGAAGATAGGAGTCTCCTCTCTGGAAACACCATATATTTT.

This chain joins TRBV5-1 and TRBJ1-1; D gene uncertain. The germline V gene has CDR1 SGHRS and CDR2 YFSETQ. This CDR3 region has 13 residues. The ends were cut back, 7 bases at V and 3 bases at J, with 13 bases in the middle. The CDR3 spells CASGFQRDTEAFF. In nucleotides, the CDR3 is TGCGCCAGCGGTTTCCAAAGGGACACTGAAGCTTTCTTT. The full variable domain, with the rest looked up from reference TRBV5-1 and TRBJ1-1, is KAGVTQTPRYLIKTRGQQVTLSCSPISGHRSVSWYQQTPGQGLQFLFEYFSETQRNKGNFPGRFSGRQFSNSRSEMNVSTLELGDSALYLCASGFQRDTEAFFGQGTRLTVV.

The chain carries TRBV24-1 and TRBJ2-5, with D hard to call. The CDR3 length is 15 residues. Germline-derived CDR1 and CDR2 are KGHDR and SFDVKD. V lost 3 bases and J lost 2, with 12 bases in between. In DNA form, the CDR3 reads TGTGCCACCAGTGATCCCCGATCCTTACAAGAGACCCAGTACTTC. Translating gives CATSDPRSLQETQYF.

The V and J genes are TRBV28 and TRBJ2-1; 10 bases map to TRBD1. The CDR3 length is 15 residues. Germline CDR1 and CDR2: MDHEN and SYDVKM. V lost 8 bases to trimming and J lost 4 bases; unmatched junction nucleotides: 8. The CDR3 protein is CASGPGTGDYNEQFF. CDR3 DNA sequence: TGTGCCAGCGGGCCCGGGACAGGGGATTACAATGAGCAGTTCTTC.

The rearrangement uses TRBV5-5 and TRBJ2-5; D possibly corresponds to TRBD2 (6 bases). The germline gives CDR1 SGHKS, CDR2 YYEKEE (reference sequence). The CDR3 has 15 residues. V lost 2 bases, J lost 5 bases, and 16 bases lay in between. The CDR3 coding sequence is TGTGCCAGCAGCTTCGGCCCAGCGGGCAAGGAGACCCAGTACTTC. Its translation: CASSFGPAGKETQYF.

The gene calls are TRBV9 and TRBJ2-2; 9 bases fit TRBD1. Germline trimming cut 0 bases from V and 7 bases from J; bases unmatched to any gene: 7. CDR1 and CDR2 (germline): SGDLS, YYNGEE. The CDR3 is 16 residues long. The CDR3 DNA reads TGTGCCAGCAGCGTAGTGGGACAGGGAGGTATCGGGGAGCTGTTTTTT. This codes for CASSVVGQGGIGELFF.

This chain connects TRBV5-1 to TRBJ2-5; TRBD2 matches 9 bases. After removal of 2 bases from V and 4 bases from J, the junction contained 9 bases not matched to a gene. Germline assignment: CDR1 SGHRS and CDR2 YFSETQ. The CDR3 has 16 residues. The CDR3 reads CASSLRSSGVLETQYF. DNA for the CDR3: TGCGCCAGCAGCTTAAGGTCTAGCGGGGTCCTAGAGACCCAGTACTTC.